This T cell receptor (beta chain) was observed in a study of post-analysis software for immune sequencing data. This clonotype was counted between two and nine times. Its specificity is not known. The study's findings and limits: Samples from a shared batch, those prepared together, strongly co-clustered by F measure. Roughly five TRBV segments were significantly more frequent in patients than in controls. TRBV5-6, TRBV5-1 and TRBV20-1 were among these segments. Multiple sclerosis was associated with a significant reduction in normalized Chao1 diversity relative to controls.

Sequencing libraries made from TCR beta cDNA carried unique molecular identifiers. TCRdb redid the calling of the PCR reads with MiXCR, one entry per CDR3 protein. Of about 760,000 distinct CDR3 sequences in the sample, around 27% were seen once. The germline CDR1 and CDR2 sequences are SEHNR and FQNEAQ (reference sequence). J was trimmed by 3 bases and V by 4 bases; bases with no gene match: 7. The CDR3 has 17 residues. The sequence derives from a girl under 18 with multiple sclerosis. Specimen: blood. This rearrangement joins TRBV7-9 to TRBJ2-7; 15 nucleotides agree with TRBD2. The CDR3 nucleotides are TGTGCCAGCAGCTCCGGACTAGCGGGAGGGCCCGTCTACGAGCAGTACTTC. As protein: CASSSGLAGGPVYEQYF.